Included here is one TCR beta chain sequence, with context. Its antigen is unknown. From genomic DNA, two-round multiplex PCR was used to amplify TCR beta CDR3. Primers specific to each TRBV and TRBJ gene were used in first-round PCR. TCRdb re-derived calls from the multiplex PCR reads in MiXCR, one entry per CDR3 protein. This sample has over 25,000 distinct CDR3 sequences, with around 42% found just once. The data belong to a study of prognosis after radiotherapy for stage I lung cancer. Background on the study: About five patients had oligometastatic NSCLC after surgical resection of the primary tumor, and more than eleven had newly diagnosed primary stage I lung tumors. Patients (about 14 men, more than 5 women) were aged roughly 53 to 85, median about 70 years. General observations from the study: Patients developing distant metastases showed lower Shannon entropy after stereotactic body radiation therapy.

Deletions cut 8 bases from V and 5 bases from J, with 21 bases between. The CDR3 contains 14 residues. Germline V lookup: CDR1 DFQATT, CDR2 SNEGSKA (reference sequence). For each of two time points, a six-milliliter draw of peripheral blood was taken. The chain has TRBV20-1 and TRBJ2-5, with D hard to call. The sequence derives from a donor aged 50 or older with non-small cell lung cancer. The specimen comprised PBMCs, sampled before or after stereotactic body radiation therapy (not recorded which). CDR3 in DNA: TGCAGTTCTTGTACTGGAGTCCTCCCTGAGACCCAGTACTTC. It specifies CSSCTGVLPETQYF.